What follows is one T cell receptor (beta chain) and its context. Its antigen is unidentified. The sample originates from a study of T cell responses to AZD1222 COVID-19 vaccine. Sequencing was performed with immunoSEQ multiplex PCR; in TCRdb, only in-frame clones are kept and a portion is missing. The sample has 100,000 to 150,000 clones, roughly 92% seen once. Germline loops: CDR1 LGHDT, CDR2 YNNKEL (reference sequence). The CDR3 spans 12 residues. Trimming pared 5 bases from V and 5 bases from J, leaving 9 bases between. The study, taken as a whole, reports: Only five or six AZD1222 recipients were seropositive at baseline. Females outnumbered males among donors, who were mostly white British; clonal diversity was possibly underestimated. CD4 TCRs associated with vaccination spanned spike, dominating at 160-218 and 743-854. There were repertoire samples only from the period after the peak T cell response.

This receptor was identified in an adult who received the AZD1222 COVID-19 vaccine. This rearrangement joins TRBV3-1 (or the pseudogene TRBV3-2) to TRBJ1-2; D is unclear. The specimen comprised peripheral blood, sampled 28 days after the second AZD1222 dose. This CDR3 reads CASSFNGYGYTF. CDR3 sequence (DNA): TGTGCCAGCAGCTTTAATGGGTATGGCTACACCTTC.